A selection of T cell receptor beta chains follows, all from one sample in a study of PD-1 blockade in classical Hodgkin lymphoma. Method: immunoSEQ multiplex PCR; TCRdb's copy keeps in-frame clones and lacks some. Of about 4,700 clones in the sample, approximately 66% were seen once. The source material was peripheral blood mononuclear cells (PBMCs), sampled before the second cycle of nivolumab. The origin of the receptors is a human donor with classical Hodgkin lymphoma. The CDR3 runs from the conserved cysteine through the conserved F or W. Each record gives: D gene, clone size, V gene, J gene, CDR3 length, CDR3 DNA, CDR3 protein. The D gene is left open where the match is weak. Clone size is stated in some rows and not others, as once, few, many or a class when expanded.

D gene: .; clone size: .; V gene: TRBV18; J gene: TRBJ2-5; CDR3 length: 15; CDR3 DNA: TGTGCCAGCTCACCGGTGGGTCAGGGTGGCGAGACCCAGTACTTC; CDR3 protein: CASSPVGQGGETQYF
D gene: TRBD1; clone size: few; V gene: TRBV30; J gene: TRBJ1-6; CDR3 length: 13; CDR3 DNA: TGTGCCTGGAGGGGACAGAATAATTCACCCCTCCACTTT; CDR3 protein: CAWRGQNNSPLHF
D gene: .; clone size: .; V gene: TRBV4-2; J gene: TRBJ2-2; CDR3 length: 15; CDR3 DNA: TGTGCCAGCAGCCAAGGAGGAGGGACCGCCGGGGAGCTGTTTTTT; CDR3 protein: CASSQGGGTAGELFF
D gene: TRBD1; clone size: few; V gene: TRBV7-1; J gene: TRBJ2-1; CDR3 length: 15; CDR3 DNA: TGTGCCAGCAGCCCCGGGACAGGGGTGTCAAATGAGCAGTTCTTC; CDR3 protein: CASSPGTGVSNEQFF
D gene: .; clone size: .; V gene: TRBV6-1; J gene: TRBJ2-7; CDR3 length: 14; CDR3 DNA: TGTGCCAGCAGTGCCGAGGGTCCCTCCTACGAGCAGTACTTC; CDR3 protein: CASSAEGPSYEQYF
D gene: TRBD2; clone size: .; V gene: TRBV4-2; J gene: TRBJ2-3; CDR3 length: 16; CDR3 DNA: TGTGCCAGCAGCCATGTAGCGGGGACGTCCACAGATACGCAGTATTTT; CDR3 protein: CASSHVAGTSTDTQYF
D gene: TRBD1; clone size: few; V gene: TRBV19; J gene: TRBJ1-1; CDR3 length: 13; CDR3 DNA: TGTGCCAGTAGTATGAGGGGGCTTAATGAAGCTTTCTTT; CDR3 protein: CASSMRGLNEAFF
D gene: .; clone size: .; V gene: TRBV6-1; J gene: TRBJ1-5; CDR3 length: 14; CDR3 DNA: TGTGCCAGCAACTTGGGGGACAAGAATCAGCCCCAGCATTTT; CDR3 protein: CASNLGDKNQPQHF
D gene: .; clone size: .; V gene: TRBV19; J gene: TRBJ2-7; CDR3 length: 14; CDR3 DNA: TGTGCCAGTAGTATCGGGCAGGGGACGGCCGAGCAGTACTTC; CDR3 protein: CASSIGQGTAEQYF
D gene: TRBD2; clone size: .; V gene: TRBV27; J gene: TRBJ2-7; CDR3 length: 14; CDR3 DNA: TGTGCCAGCAGTTTAACTAGCGGGAGCTACGAGCAGTACTTC; CDR3 protein: CASSLTSGSYEQYF
D gene: .; clone size: .; V gene: TRBV13; J gene: TRBJ1-4; CDR3 length: 13; CDR3 DNA: TGTGCCAGCAGTGAGTTCGTTAATGAAAAACTGTTTTTT; CDR3 protein: CASSEFVNEKLFF
D gene: TRBD2; clone size: .; V gene: TRBV5-4; J gene: TRBJ2-5; CDR3 length: 17; CDR3 DNA: TGTGCCAGCAGCTCGGGGGAGCGGGGATGGTTAGAAGAGACCCAGTACTTC; CDR3 protein: CASSSGERGWLEETQYF
D gene: .; clone size: medium-sized; V gene: TRBV18; J gene: TRBJ2-2; CDR3 length: 13; CDR3 DNA: TGTGCCAGCCAGGCGGGCCCCGGCGGGGAGCTGTTTTTT; CDR3 protein: CASQAGPGGELFF
D gene: TRBD1; clone size: .; V gene: TRBV7-3; J gene: TRBJ2-7; CDR3 length: 18; CDR3 DNA: TGTGCCAGCAGCATCCGGGACAGGGTAAGCGTGGGCTACTACGAGCAGTACTTC; CDR3 protein: CASSIRDRVSVGYYEQYF
D gene: .; clone size: .; V gene: TRBV27; J gene: TRBJ2-3; CDR3 length: 14; CDR3 DNA: TGTGCCAGCAGTTTCGGGGGTCTACCAGATACGCAGTATTTT; CDR3 protein: CASSFGGLPDTQYF
D gene: TRBD2; clone size: medium-sized; V gene: TRBV25-1; J gene: TRBJ2-2; CDR3 length: 17; CDR3 DNA: TGTGCCAGCAGTGACTCGGGACTAGCGGGCGCTATCGGGGAGCTGTTTTTT; CDR3 protein: CASSDSGLAGAIGELFF
D gene: .; clone size: .; V gene: TRBV5-1; J gene: TRBJ2-1; CDR3 length: 15; CDR3 DNA: TGCGCCAGCAGCTTAGGAGGGGGCCCCGACAATGAGCAGTTCTTC; CDR3 protein: CASSLGGGPDNEQFF
D gene: .; clone size: .; V gene: TRBV6-1; J gene: TRBJ1-2; CDR3 length: 12; CDR3 DNA: TGTGCCAGCAGTCCCACAGGGTTTGGCTACACCTTC; CDR3 protein: CASSPTGFGYTF
D gene: .; clone size: .; V gene: TRBV7-3; J gene: TRBJ2-1; CDR3 length: 14; CDR3 DNA: TGTGCCAGCAGCAGGGGGAGTTCCTACAATGAGCAGTTCTTC; CDR3 protein: CASSRGSSYNEQFF
D gene: TRBD2; clone size: .; V gene: TRBV7-9; J gene: TRBJ2-7; CDR3 length: 15; CDR3 DNA: TGTGCCAGCAGCTTCACTACTAGCGGGAGTGCCGAGCAGTACTTC; CDR3 protein: CASSFTTSGSAEQYF
D gene: .; clone size: .; V gene: TRBV28; J gene: TRBJ2-3; CDR3 length: 10; CDR3 DNA: TGTGCCACCGAATACTTTACGCAGTATTTT; CDR3 protein: CATEYFTQYF
D gene: TRBD1; clone size: .; V gene: TRBV14; J gene: TRBJ2-7; CDR3 length: 15; CDR3 DNA: TGTGCCAGCAGCGAGGGGACAGGGGGGTCCGACGAGCAGTACTTC; CDR3 protein: CASSEGTGGSDEQYF